This T cell receptor (beta chain) is from a study of CD8 T cells in ankylosing spondylitis. Study observations and caveats: Reports say disease-linked clones showed up significantly more in matched ankylosing spondylitis synovial fluid. Earlier literature documents some of the motif variants in reactive arthritis synovial fluid and blood. In ankylosing spondylitis blood, a motif of eight highly homologous TCR beta variants appeared characteristic.

This clonotype has a handful of counts. Antigen specificity is unknown. Quantitative 5'-RACE with molecular barcodes was used to make the TCR beta libraries. Each CDR3 protein is one row after TCRdb ran MiXCR on the 5' RACE reads. The sample has over 600,000 distinct CDR3 sequences, around 20% seen once. The clonotype comes from a male donor with ankylosing spondylitis. Sequences were obtained from blood, either unsorted or a sorted T cell fraction (not recorded which).

CDR3 bases: TGCGCCAGCAGCTTTAGAAACATGAACACTGAAGCTTTCTTT. Its protein is CASSFRNMNTEAFF. The chain combines TRBV5-1 with TRBJ1-1; D unresolved. The CDR3 contains 14 residues. Trimming removed 2 bases at V and 0 bases at J, with 8 bases between. Germline V CDR1 and CDR2: SGHRS, YFSETQ.